This T cell receptor beta chain derives from a study of CD8+ T cells in alopecia areata. About the research overall: Treated patients received oral tofacitinib, 5 to 10 mg twice daily.

To note about this clone: Its matching antigen is unknown.

Extraction and reverse transcription of RNA yielded cDNA as the sequencing template. Clones were read by immunoSEQ multiplex PCR, and TCRdb kept only the in-frame ones, dropping some. The profile covers over 200,000 clones, with approximately 52% appearing a single time and just over 0.45% taken by the ten largest. The study's findings and limits: Normal skin contains resident alphabeta T cells, and these are also sequenced in scalp samples. Patients displayed less clarity in TCR sharing than mice, a finding possibly related to HLA.

CDR3 length: 15 residues. Trimming shortened V by 3 bases and J by 3 bases, and 17 bases separated the two germline ends. Germline V gene lookup returns CDR1 GTSNPN and CDR2 SVGIG (reference sequence). Alopecia areata patients gave lesional scalp punch biopsies and peripheral blood samples. V and J are TRBV30 and TRBJ1-2; TRBD1 might be the D (5 bases). The source is a human donor with alopecia areata. The specimen comprised CD4+ T cells sorted from blood, sampled at week 0. CDR3 in DNA: TGTGCCTGGAGCGACACTGGGGGTGGTGACTATGGCTACACCTTC. It encodes CAWSDTGGGDYGYTF. Full variable domain (rest looked up from reference TRBV30 and TRBJ1-2): SQTIHQWPATLVQPVGSPLSLECTVEGTSNPNLYWYRQAAGRGLQLLFYSVGIGQISSEVPQNLSASRPQDRQFILSSKKLLLSDSGFYLCAWSDTGGGDYGYTFGSGTRLTVV.